The 10 T cell receptor beta chains presented below share a single source sample, sequenced in a study of graft-versus-host responses after intestinal transplantation (dated by TCRdb to the early 2020s). For these TCRs, the target antigens are not known. Per the publication, the time point label means: cells obtained before transplantation from donor or recipient. The library was produced with the immunoSEQ multiplex PCR assay. Held by TCRdb, this immuneACCESS table contains in-frame sequences only and omits some clones. Under half of the omission traces to an unresolved V gene where checked; the cause of the rest is unknown. In all, the sample holds tens of thousands of clones, and 90% to 95% of those were seen once. Of the sample, 1.5% to 2% falls within the top ten clones. Sequencing used unstimulated CD8+ T cells sorted from spleen or lymph node cells, obtained before intestinal transplant. The receptors originated from a human donor who received an intestinal transplant.

The CDR3 protein is CASSISGGSQETQYF. The CDR3 DNA is TGTGCCAGTAGTATAAGCGGGGGGTCCCAAGAGACCCAGTACTTC. This sequence joins TRBV19 and TRBJ2-5; 9 nucleotides align to TRBD2. With 2 bases clipped from V and 1 base from J, the junction kept 2 bases outside the gene matches. Germline-derived CDR1 and CDR2 are LNHDA and SQIVND (reference sequence). The CDR3 extends over 15 amino acids.

The chain links TRBV27 to TRBJ2-1, with D possibly being TRBD2 (7 bases). The length of the CDR3 is 17 residues. V shed 4 bases and J shed 0 bases, with 16 bases lying between them. Germline-derived CDR1 and CDR2 are MNHEY and SMNVEV (reference sequence). CDR3 sequence (DNA): TGTGCCAGCAGTTCCCTTGCGGGGGCTAGCTCCTACAATGAGCAGTTCTTC. This translates into CASSSLAGASSYNEQFF.

This clone has only one observation. The CDR3 nucleotides read TGTGCCAGCAGTGAGACAGCCGTTTCTAACTATGGCTACACCTTC. Protein product: CASSETAVSNYGYTF. The J gene is TRBJ1-2, the V gene TRBV6-4; a weak D match, TRBD1 (5 bases). The CDR3 is 15 residues long. The V and J ends lost 3 bases and 0 bases respectively, with 11 bases between them. Germline-derived CDR1 and CDR2 are MRHNA and SNTAGT.

This chain joins TRBV7-9 and TRBJ2-7, with 7 bases fitting TRBD2. The CDR3 loop spans 12 amino acids. J gave up 7 bases and V 6 bases, and 6 bases lay outside the gene matches. Germline CDR1 reads SEHNR; CDR2 reads FQNEAQ (reference sequence). In DNA, the CDR3 is TGTGCCAGCAGTACTCTGGGGGGGGAGCAGTACTTC. Translating gives CASSTLGGEQYF.

The chain carries TRBV7-9 and TRBJ2-5; possibly TRBD2 for D (5 bases). The J call is in doubt because the DNA end fits TRBJ2-7 better. CDR3 length: 13 amino acids. CDR1 is SEHNR, CDR2 FQNEAQ, per germline (reference sequence). The DNA of the CDR3 is TGTGCCAGCAGCCCAACGGGGTCCTACGAGCAGTACTTC. Residues: CASSPTGSYEQYF.

The chain recombines TRBV4-3 with TRBJ1-1, with 8 positions matching TRBD1. Germline CDR1 is LGHNA and CDR2 is YSLEER. The CDR3 contains 13 residues. The J segment lost 10 bases and the V segment lost 0 bases, leaving 4 bases of the junction unmatched. CDR3 sequence reads: CASSQDQGASAFF. The CDR3 DNA sequence: TGCGCCAGCAGCCAAGATCAGGGGGCTTCAGCTTTCTTT.

The CDR3: CASSLDRNGGGYF. The CDR3 coding sequence is TGTGCCAGCAGCTTAGATCGTAACGGCGGTGGATATTTT. The V gene is TRBV11-2, the J gene TRBJ1-3; no reliable D call. Trimming cost V 0 bases and J 15 bases, with 15 bases left between them. There are 13 residues in the CDR3. The germline CDR1 and CDR2 sequences are SGHAT and FQNNGV.

This rearrangement joins TRBV4-1 to TRBJ1-2; D might be TRBD1 (6 bases). The CDR3 contains 16 residues. The V end lost 0 bases, the J end lost 5 bases, and 16 bases lay between the germline ends. Germline V lookup: CDR1 MGHRA, CDR2 YSYEKL. The CDR3 region is CASSQDWGGALYGYTF. In DNA, the CDR3 is TGCGCCAGCAGCCAAGATTGGGGGGGGGCACTTTATGGCTACACCTTC.

This clone was seen a handful of times. In DNA form, the CDR3 reads TGCGCCAGCAGCCCCCAACGAGGGGGCACTAATGAAAAACTGTTTTTT. Protein: CASSPQRGGTNEKLFF. The chain has TRBV4-3 and TRBJ1-4, with TRBD1 matching 7 bases. Germline-derived CDR1 and CDR2 are LGHNA and YSLEER. This CDR3 region has 16 residues. The V gene end was trimmed by 4 bases and the J gene end by 2 bases; junction bases not matched to a gene: 7.

This sequence joins TRBV11-2 and TRBJ1-2; D is unresolved. The V end lost 1 base, the J end lost 6 bases, and 9 bases lay between the germline ends. Germline V lookup: CDR1 SGHAT, CDR2 FQNNGV. The CDR3 extends over 13 amino acids. The CDR3 coding sequence is TGTGCCAGCAGCTTAGGTGGGCTGGATGGCTACACCTTC. Residues: CASSLGGLDGYTF.